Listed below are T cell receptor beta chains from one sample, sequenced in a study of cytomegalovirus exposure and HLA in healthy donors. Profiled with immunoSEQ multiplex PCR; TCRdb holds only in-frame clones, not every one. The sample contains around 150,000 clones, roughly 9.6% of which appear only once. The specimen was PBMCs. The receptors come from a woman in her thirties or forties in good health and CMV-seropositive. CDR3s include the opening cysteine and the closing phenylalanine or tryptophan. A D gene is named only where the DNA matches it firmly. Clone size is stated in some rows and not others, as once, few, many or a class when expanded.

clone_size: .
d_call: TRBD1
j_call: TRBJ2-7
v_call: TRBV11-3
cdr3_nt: TGTGCCAGCAGCTTAGATCTGTTCGGGACAGGGGCCTACGAGCAGTACTTC
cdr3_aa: CASSLDLFGTGAYEQYF

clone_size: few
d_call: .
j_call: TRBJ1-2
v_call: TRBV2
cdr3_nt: TGTGCCAGCAGTGCAGGCATAGAGAACTATGGCTACACCTTC
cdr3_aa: CASSAGIENYGYTF

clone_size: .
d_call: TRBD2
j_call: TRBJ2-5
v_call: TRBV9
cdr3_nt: TGTGCCAGCAGCGTAGGCGGACTAGCGGGGGGGCAAGAGACCCAGTACTTC
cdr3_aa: CASSVGGLAGGQETQYF

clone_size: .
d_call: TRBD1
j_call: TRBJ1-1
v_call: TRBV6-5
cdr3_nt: TGTGCCAGCAGTTACCCGGGACAGGCCGCTGAAGCTTTCTTT
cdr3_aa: CASSYPGQAAEAFF

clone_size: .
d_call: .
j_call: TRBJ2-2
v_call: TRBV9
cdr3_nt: TGTGCCAGCAGCGTTTTGGGGGCGATCACCGGGGAGCTGTTTTTT
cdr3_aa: CASSVLGAITGELFF

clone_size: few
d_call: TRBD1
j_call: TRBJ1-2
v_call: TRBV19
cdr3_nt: TGTGCCAGTAGTAGCTTCGGAGACAGGGGGCGAAGTGGCTACACCTTC
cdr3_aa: CASSSFGDRGRSGYTF

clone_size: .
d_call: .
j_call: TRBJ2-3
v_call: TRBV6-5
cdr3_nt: TGTGCCAGCAGTTACGTTTATGCGGACACAGATACGCAGTATTTT
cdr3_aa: CASSYVYADTDTQYF

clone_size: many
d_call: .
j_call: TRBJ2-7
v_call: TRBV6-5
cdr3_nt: TGTGCCAGCAGTCGCGGACACCGCTCCTACGAGCAGTACTTC
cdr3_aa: CASSRGHRSYEQYF

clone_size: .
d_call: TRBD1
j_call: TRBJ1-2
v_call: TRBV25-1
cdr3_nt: TGTGCCAGCAGTAGACAGGGTATCTATGGCTACACCTTC
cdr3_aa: CASSRQGIYGYTF

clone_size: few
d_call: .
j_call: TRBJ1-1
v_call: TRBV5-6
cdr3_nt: TGTGCCAGCAGCTTCTATGCTATCGGGAACACTGAAGCTTTCTTT
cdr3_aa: CASSFYAIGNTEAFF

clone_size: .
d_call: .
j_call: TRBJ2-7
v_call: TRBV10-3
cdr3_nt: TGTGCCATCAGTGGACTAGGGGCTGGAGGTACGAGGCAGTACTTC
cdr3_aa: CAISGLGAGGTRQYF

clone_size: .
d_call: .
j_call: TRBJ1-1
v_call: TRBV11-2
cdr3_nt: TGTGCCAGCAGCTTATTTCGAGGGGGATCCACTGAAGCTTTCTTT
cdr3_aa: CASSLFRGGSTEAFF

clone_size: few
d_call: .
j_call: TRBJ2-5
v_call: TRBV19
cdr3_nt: TGTGCCAGTAGTCAACGGACTGCGAAGGCCCAGTACTTC
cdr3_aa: CASSQRTAKAQYF

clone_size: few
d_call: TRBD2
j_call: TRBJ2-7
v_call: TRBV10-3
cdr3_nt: TGTGCCATCAGTCCGACGGGGGGCTCCTACGAGCAGTACTTC
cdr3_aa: CAISPTGGSYEQYF

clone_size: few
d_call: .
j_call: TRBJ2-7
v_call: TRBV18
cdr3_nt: TGTGCCAGCTCACCACCGGCCAGGGGATCCTACGAGCAGTACTTC
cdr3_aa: CASSPPARGSYEQYF

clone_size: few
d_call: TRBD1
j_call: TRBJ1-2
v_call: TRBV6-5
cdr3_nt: TGTGCCAGCAGCCGGGACAGGGGAACCCTGTTGGGCTACACCTTC
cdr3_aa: CASSRDRGTLLGYTF

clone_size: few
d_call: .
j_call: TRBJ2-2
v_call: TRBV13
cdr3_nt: TGTGCCAGCAGTCGGGCCGCGAGGGCCGGGGAGCTGTTTTTT
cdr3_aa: CASSRAARAGELFF

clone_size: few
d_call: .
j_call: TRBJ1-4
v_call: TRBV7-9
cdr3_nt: TGTGCCAGCAGCTTCGGGGGTAACGAAAAACTGTTTTTT
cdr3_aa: CASSFGGNEKLFF

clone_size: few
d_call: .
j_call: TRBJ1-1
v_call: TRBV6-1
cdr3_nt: TGTGCCAGCAGAGGGGGATCCACTGAAGCTTTCTTT
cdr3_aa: CASRGGSTEAFF

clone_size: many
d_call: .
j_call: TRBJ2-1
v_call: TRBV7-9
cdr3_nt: TGTGCCAGCAGCTCCCTGAGAGGGCGACTTGACAATGAGCAGTTCTTC
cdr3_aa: CASSSLRGRLDNEQFF

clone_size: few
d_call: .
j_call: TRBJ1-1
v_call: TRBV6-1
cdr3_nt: TGTGCCAGCAGGGAGGGGTGGGACACTGAAGCTTTCTTT
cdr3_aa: CASREGWDTEAFF

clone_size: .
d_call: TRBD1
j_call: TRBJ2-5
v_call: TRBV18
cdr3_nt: TGTGCCAGCTCTCCTCAACAGGGGGAGACCCAGTACTTC
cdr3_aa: CASSPQQGETQYF

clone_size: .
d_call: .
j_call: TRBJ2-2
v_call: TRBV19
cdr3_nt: TGTGCCAGCTCCGGGACTCCTAACACCGGGGAGCTGTTTTTT
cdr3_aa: CASSGTPNTGELFF

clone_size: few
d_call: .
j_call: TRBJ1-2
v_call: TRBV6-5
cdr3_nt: TGTGCCAGCTTTGGGGCTGGCTACACCTTC
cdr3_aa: CASFGAGYTF

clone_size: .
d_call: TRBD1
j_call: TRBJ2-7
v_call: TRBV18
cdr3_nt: TGTGCCAGCTCACCCCGACAGGGTAACGACGAGCAGTACTTC
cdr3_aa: CASSPRQGNDEQYF

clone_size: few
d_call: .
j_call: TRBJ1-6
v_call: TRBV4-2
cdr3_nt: TGTGCCAGCAGCCAAGTACAGGATAATTCACCCCTCCACTTT
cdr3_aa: CASSQVQDNSPLHF

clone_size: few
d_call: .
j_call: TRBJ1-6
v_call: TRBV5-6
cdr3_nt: TGTGCCAGCAGCTTGAGCACAGGGAGAGATTCACCCCTCCACTTT
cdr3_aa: CASSLSTGRDSPLHF

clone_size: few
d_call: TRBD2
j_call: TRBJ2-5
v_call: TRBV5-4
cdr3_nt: TGTGCCAGCAGTTCGACTAGCGGGGGGCGAGAGACCCAGTACTTC
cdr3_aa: CASSSTSGGRETQYF

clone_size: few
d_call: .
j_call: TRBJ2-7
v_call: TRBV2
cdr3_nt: TGTGCCAGCAGGGGCAGCCCCTACGAGCAGTACTTC
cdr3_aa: CASRGSPYEQYF

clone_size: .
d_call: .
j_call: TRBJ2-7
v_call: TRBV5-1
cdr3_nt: TGCGCCAGCAGCTTGGCCGTCGGTGTATCCTACGAGCAGTACTTC
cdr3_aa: CASSLAVGVSYEQYF

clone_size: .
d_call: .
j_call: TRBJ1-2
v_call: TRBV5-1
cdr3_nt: TGCGCCAGCAGCCCCCTCGGGGGGGAAGGCTACACCTTC
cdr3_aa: CASSPLGGEGYTF

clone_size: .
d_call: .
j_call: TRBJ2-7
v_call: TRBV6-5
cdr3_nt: TGTGCCACCTTTTCGCCCGATAGGGGCACCTACGAGCAGTACTTC
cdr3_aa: CATFSPDRGTYEQYF

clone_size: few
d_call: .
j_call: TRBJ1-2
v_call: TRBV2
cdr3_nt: TGTGCCAGCAGTGCGATCGGGGACTATGGCTACACCTTC
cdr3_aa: CASSAIGDYGYTF

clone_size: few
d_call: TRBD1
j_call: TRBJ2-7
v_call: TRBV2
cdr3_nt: TGTGCCAGCAGTGCAGCTGCCGGGACAGAAGACTCCTACGAGCAGTACTTC
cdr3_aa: CASSAAAGTEDSYEQYF

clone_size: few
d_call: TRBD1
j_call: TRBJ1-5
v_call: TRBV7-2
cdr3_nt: TGTGCCAGCAGCATGGGACAGGGCAATCAGCCCCAGCATTTT
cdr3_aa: CASSMGQGNQPQHF